This TCR beta chain was documented in a study of blood T cells in healthy people across ages. As for the study in general: Through template switching, about one barcoded beta molecule was captured per two T cells, as measured in model experiments. Study-level results: It was held that diversity estimates obtained from one million T cells represented underestimates. Possibly, changes in expanded clonotypes were confounded because donor CMV status was unknown.

This clonotype was seen only a few times. Its antigen is undetermined. Germline is not matched at one junction end, which may reflect a read error. Germline V gene sequence: CDR1 SGHRS, CDR2 YFSETQ. CDR3 length: 15 amino acids. The use of a sample-barcoded 5' primer and a J-beta primer mix characterized a second PCR of roughly 6 to 12 cycles. TCRdb re-called the 5' RACE reads with MiXCR, one entry per CDR3 protein. Of about 900,000 distinct CDR3 sequences listed, about 44% were seen once; the top ten hold 10% to 15%. The people who gave samples were healthy Caucasians from Russia, aged about 6 to 100. The V and J genes are TRBV5-1 and TRBJ2-1, with D possibly being TRBD1 (6 bases). The clonotype originates from a man between 25 and 39 years old in good health. Sequences were obtained from blood. The CDR3 sequence: CASRLDSPVINEQFF. As DNA, the CDR3 is TGCGCCAGCAGATTGGACAGCCCGGTTATCAATGAGCAGTTCTTC.